The 4 T cell receptor beta chains given below trace back to one sample, sequenced in a study of blood T cell repertoires in COVID-19. Repertoires were generated with immunoSEQ multiplex PCR, while TCRdb's copy carries only in-frame clones and drops some. The profile shows around 130,000 clones, about 81% of them singletons. Sequenced: PBMCs or T cells enriched from blood (not recorded which). The receptors derive from a man between 35 and 55 years old with acute COVID-19.

V is TRBV27 and J is TRBJ2-5; D is uncertain. This CDR3 is built from 11 residues. Germline V gives CDR1 MNHEY, CDR2 SMNVEV (reference sequence). Trimming took 6 bases from V and 2 from J, leaving 4 bases between them. CDR3 nucleotides: TGTGCCAGCAGATCACAAGAGACCCAGTACTTC. Its protein is CASRSQETQYF.

The rearrangement links TRBV5-1 to TRBJ2-2; D is unclear. This CDR3 has 12 residues. The V and J ends lost 4 bases and 6 bases respectively, with 7 bases between them. CDR1 is SGHRS, CDR2 YFSETQ, per germline. The CDR3 protein is CASSPESGELFF. The CDR3 nucleotides read TGCGCCAGCAGCCCGGAGTCCGGGGAGCTGTTTTTT.

V is TRBV7-3 and J is TRBJ2-1; TRBD2 matches at 9 bases. Germline trimming cut 4 bases from V and 4 bases from J; bases unmatched to any gene: 11. This CDR3 region has 17 residues. From germline, CDR1 is SGHTA and CDR2 FQGTGA. The CDR3 bases are TGTGCCAGCAGCTCGGTCGAAAGCGGGGGGCTTTACAATGAGCAGTTCTTC. Its protein product is CASSSVESGGLYNEQFF.

The rearrangement joins TRBV7-8 to TRBJ1-1; 11 positions agree with TRBD1. Per germline, CDR1 SGHVS and CDR2 FQNEAQ. This CDR3 is built from 14 residues. Trimming cost V 5 bases and J 4 bases; bases outside gene matches: 3. The CDR3 loop reads CASSTGTGGTEAFF. The CDR3 DNA is TGTGCCAGCAGCACCGGGACAGGGGGCACTGAAGCTTTCTTT.